The rows below give T cell receptor beta chains drawn from one sample of a study of identical twins. TCRdb reprocessed the 5' RACE reads with MiXCR, giving one entry per CDR3 protein. The sample consists of approximately 150,000 distinct CDR3 sequences, around 3.5% of them appearing once. Sequencing was done on a sample of memory T cells sorted from blood. Receptor source: a man younger than 35 in good health. CDR3s leave out the opening cysteine and the closing phenylalanine or tryptophan.

J gene: TRBJ2-1
V gene: TRBV12-3/TRBV12-4
CDR3 protein: ASSRDRSSYNEQF

J gene: TRBJ2-5
V gene: TRBV21-1
CDR3 protein: ASRRGALQETQY

J gene: TRBJ2-5
V gene: TRBV7-7
CDR3 protein: ASSLMSGVETQY

J gene: TRBJ2-7
V gene: TRBV6-1
CDR3 protein: ASSRTGRSYEQY

J gene: TRBJ2-7
V gene: TRBV9
CDR3 protein: ASSVEMSGEQY

J gene: TRBJ2-4
V gene: TRBV5-4
CDR3 protein: ASSRRDPEGANIQY

J gene: TRBJ2-7
V gene: TRBV9
CDR3 protein: ASSVAGGNHEQY

J gene: TRBJ1-3
V gene: TRBV19
CDR3 protein: ASSPRGRLTGNTIY

J gene: TRBJ1-1
V gene: TRBV28
CDR3 protein: ASSLRQGRGVTEAF

J gene: TRBJ1-2
V gene: TRBV4-1
CDR3 protein: ASSQGGGEGYT

J gene: TRBJ2-3
V gene: TRBV3-1
CDR3 protein: ASSSSGMSTDTQY